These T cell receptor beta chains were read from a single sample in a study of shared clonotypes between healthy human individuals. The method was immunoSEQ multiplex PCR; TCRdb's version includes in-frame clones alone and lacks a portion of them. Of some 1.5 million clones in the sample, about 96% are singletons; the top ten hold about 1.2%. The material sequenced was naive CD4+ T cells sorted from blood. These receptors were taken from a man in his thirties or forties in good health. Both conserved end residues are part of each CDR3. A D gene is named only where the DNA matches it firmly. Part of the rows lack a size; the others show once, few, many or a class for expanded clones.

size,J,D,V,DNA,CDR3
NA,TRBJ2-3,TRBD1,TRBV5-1,TGCGCCAGCAGCTCGGGACAGGCCACAGATACGCAGTATTTT,CASSSGQATDTQYF
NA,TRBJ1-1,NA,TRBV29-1,TGCAGCGTTCTCGGACAACTGAACACTGAAGCTTTCTTT,CSVLGQLNTEAFF
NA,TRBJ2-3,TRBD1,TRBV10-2,TGCGCCAGCAGCGGACAAGGGACAGGGCACGCAGATACGCAGTATTTT,CASSGQGTGHADTQYF
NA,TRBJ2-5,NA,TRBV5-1,TGCGCCAGCAGTTCTCAATTATGGGCACAAGAGACCCAGTACTTC,CASSSQLWAQETQYF
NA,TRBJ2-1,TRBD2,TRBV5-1,TGCGCCAGTGGACTAGCGGGCAATGAGCAGTTCTTC,CASGLAGNEQFF
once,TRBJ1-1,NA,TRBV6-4,TGTGCCAGCAGTGACCCTATGAACACTGAAGCTTTCTTT,CASSDPMNTEAFF
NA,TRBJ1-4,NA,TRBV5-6,TGTGCCAGCAGCTTGGCCTTTGGTCCTAATGAAAAACTGTTTTTT,CASSLAFGPNEKLFF
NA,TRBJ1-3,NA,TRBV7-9,TGTGCCAGCAGCTACGACAGGAGCTCTGGAAACACCATATATTTT,CASSYDRSSGNTIYF
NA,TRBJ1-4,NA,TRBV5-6,TGTGCCAGCCACAAGTTAGGGCCTTTAACGGATGAAAAACTGTTTTTT,CASHKLGPLTDEKLFF
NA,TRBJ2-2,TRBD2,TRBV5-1,TGCGCCAGCAGCTTAGGCGGGAGTGGTACCGGGGAGCTGTTTTTT,CASSLGGSGTGELFF
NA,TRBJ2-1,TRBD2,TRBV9,TGTGCCAGCAGCGTCCAGCGGGGTGGATCCTACAATGAGCAGTTCTTC,CASSVQRGGSYNEQFF
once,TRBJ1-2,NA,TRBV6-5,TGTGCCAGCATCCCCGGGAGGGGGGGCTATGGCTACACCTTC,CASIPGRGGYGYTF
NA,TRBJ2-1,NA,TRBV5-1,TGCGCCAGCAGCTTGCCCGGGAAGCGCAGTCCGTGGTCCTACAATGAGCAGTTCTTC,CASSLPGKRSPWSYNEQFF
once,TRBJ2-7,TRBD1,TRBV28,TGTGCCAGCACCCCGGACAGGGTCCACGAGCAGTACTTC,CASTPDRVHEQYF
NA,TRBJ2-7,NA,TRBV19,TGTGCCAGTAGTGTGCAGGGGACCTCGGCTCTCTACGAGCAGTACTTC,CASSVQGTSALYEQYF
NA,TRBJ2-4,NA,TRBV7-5,TGTGCCAGAAGCTCGAACCCCGGGACGTCGTACTTC,CARSSNPGTSYF
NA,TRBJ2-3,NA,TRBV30,TGTGCCTGGAGTGCCCTTGGCGGGAGCACAGATACGCAGTATTTT,CAWSALGGSTDTQYF
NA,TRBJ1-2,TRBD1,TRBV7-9,TGTGCCAGCAGCCAGGTTGACAGGGGAGAAGGCTACACCTTC,CASSQVDRGEGYTF
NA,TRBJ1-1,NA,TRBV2,TGTGCCAGCAGGTCGGGACCCGAAGCTTTCTTT,CASRSGPEAFF
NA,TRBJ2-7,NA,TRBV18,TGTGCCAGCTCACCACTGGGCGGCGAGCAGTACTTC,CASSPLGGEQYF
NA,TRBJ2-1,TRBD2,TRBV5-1,TGCGCCAGCAGCCAAAGCGGGAGTAATAATGAGCAGTTCTTC,CASSQSGSNNEQFF
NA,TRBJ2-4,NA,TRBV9,TGTGCCAGCAGCGTAGAGGAGGACAGCCTTAGCATTCAGTACTTC,CASSVEEDSLSIQYF
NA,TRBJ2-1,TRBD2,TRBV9,TGTGCCAGCAGCGCTCACCCGGGACTAGCGGGAGAAGCTGAGCAGTTCTTC,CASSAHPGLAGEAEQFF
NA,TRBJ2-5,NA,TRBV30,TGTGCCTGGAGTGTAGGTCAGCAAGGGGCCCAGTACTTC,CAWSVGQQGAQYF
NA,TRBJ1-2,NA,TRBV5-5,TGTGCCAGCAGCATCGGGACCTCGGAATTGGGTGGCTACACCTTC,CASSIGTSELGGYTF
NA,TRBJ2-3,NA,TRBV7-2,TGTGCCAGCAGTTATGGGGGGGATACGCAGTATTTT,CASSYGGDTQYF
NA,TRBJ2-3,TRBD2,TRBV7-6,TGTGCCAGCAGCCCCACGGGACTAGCGGGAGTGGGCACAGATACGCAGTATTTT,CASSPTGLAGVGTDTQYF
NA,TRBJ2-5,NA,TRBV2,TGTGCCACCGGAATTGATGCTCAAGAGACCCAGTACTTC,CATGIDAQETQYF
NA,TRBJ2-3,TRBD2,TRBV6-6,TGTGCCAGCCATCAGACTAGCGCCCGATACACAGATACGCAGTATTTT,CASHQTSARYTDTQYF
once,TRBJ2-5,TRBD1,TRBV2,TGTGCCAGCTGCCTTACCGGGACAGGGGTAGAGACCCAGTACTTC,CASCLTGTGVETQYF
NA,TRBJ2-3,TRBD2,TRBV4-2,TGTGCCAGCAGCCCCTTGACTAGCGGGGGCGGTACGCAGTATTTT,CASSPLTSGGGTQYF
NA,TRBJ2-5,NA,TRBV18,TGTGCCAGCTCACCGGACCAACAAGAGACCCAGTACTTC,CASSPDQQETQYF
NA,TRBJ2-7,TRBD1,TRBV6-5,TGTGCCAGCAGGCCTCCGGGACAGAGCTACGAGCAGTACTTC,CASRPPGQSYEQYF
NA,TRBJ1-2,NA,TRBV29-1,TGCAGCGTTGGGAAGGGATCAAACTATGGCTACACCTTC,CSVGKGSNYGYTF
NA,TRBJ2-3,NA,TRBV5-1,TGCGCCAGCAGCTTGGCTCGCGGGCACACAGATACGCAGTATTTT,CASSLARGHTDTQYF
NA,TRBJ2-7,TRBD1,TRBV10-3,TGTGCCATCAGTGAGTCTGGGGGACAGGGATCCCACGAGCAGTACTTC,CAISESGGQGSHEQYF
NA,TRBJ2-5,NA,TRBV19,TGTGCCAGTAGTATATCAGGAGTTGAAGAGACCCAGTACTTC,CASSISGVEETQYF
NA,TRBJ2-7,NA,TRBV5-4,TGTGCCAGCAGCTCAGTTTCCCTAGTTGAGCAGTACTTC,CASSSVSLVEQYF
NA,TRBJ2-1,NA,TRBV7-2,TGTGCCAGCAGCTTAGAGGCAGGTCTCAATGAGCAGTTCTTC,CASSLEAGLNEQFF
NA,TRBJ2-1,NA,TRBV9,TGTGCCAGCAGCGGGACTCCTTACAATGAGCAGTTCTTC,CASSGTPYNEQFF
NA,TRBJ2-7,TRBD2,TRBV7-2,TGTGCCAGCAGCTTCTGGACTAGCGAAGCCTACGAGCAGTACTTC,CASSFWTSEAYEQYF
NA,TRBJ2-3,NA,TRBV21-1,TGTGCCAAAGAACAGGGTGAGCGTGCAGATACGCAGTATTTT,CAKEQGERADTQYF
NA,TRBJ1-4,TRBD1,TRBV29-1,TGCAGCGCTGGGACAGGGGGCAGTGAAAAACTGTTTTTT,CSAGTGGSEKLFF
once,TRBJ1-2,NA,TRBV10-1,TGCGCCAGCAGCCCTGGACAGAACTATGGCTACACCTTC,CASSPGQNYGYTF
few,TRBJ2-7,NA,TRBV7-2,TGTGCCAGCAGATACCGGGACTTCTACGAGCAGTACTTC,CASRYRDFYEQYF
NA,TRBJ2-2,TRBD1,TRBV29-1,TGCAGCGGTGGACAGGTCACCGGGGAGCTGTTTTTT,CSGGQVTGELFF
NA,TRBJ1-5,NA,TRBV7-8,TGTGCCAGCAGCATGGGACTGAGGGGCAATCAGCCCCAGCATTTT,CASSMGLRGNQPQHF
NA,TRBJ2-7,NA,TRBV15,TGTGCCACCAGTTCCAAGGGGGGCTCCTACGAGCAGTACTTC,CATSSKGGSYEQYF
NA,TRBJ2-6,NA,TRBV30,TGTGCCTGGAGCGCCAAGACCTCCAGCTGGGGGGCCAACGTCCTGACTTTC,CAWSAKTSSWGANVLTF
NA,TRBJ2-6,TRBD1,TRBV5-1,TGCGCCAGCAGCTTGGACAGGGGCTCTGGGGCCAACGTCCTGACTTTC,CASSLDRGSGANVLTF
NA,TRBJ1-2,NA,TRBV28,TGTGCCAGCGGAGGTGGGGGTTTGAGGTATGGCTACACCTTC,CASGGGGLRYGYTF
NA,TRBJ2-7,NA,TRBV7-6,TGTGCCAGCAGCACTTGGAAATTCCGGGACTGGTCCTACGAGCAGTACTTC,CASSTWKFRDWSYEQYF
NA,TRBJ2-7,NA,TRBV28,TGTGCCAGCACTATACGCCCCCGCTACGAGCAGTACTTC,CASTIRPRYEQYF
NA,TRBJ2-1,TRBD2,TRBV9,TGTGCCAGCAGCACACACCGGTCCGGGACTAGCACGAGGTCGAGTTACAATGAGCAGTTCTTC,CASSTHRSGTSTRSSYNEQFF
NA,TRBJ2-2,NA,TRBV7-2,TGTGCCAGGAAAGGCAGGGCACCCACCGGGGAGCTGTTTTTT,CARKGRAPTGELFF
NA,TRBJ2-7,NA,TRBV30,TGTGCCTGGAAGTCCCCCGGGGGATATTCCTACGAGCAGTACTTC,CAWKSPGGYSYEQYF
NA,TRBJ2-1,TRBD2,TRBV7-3,TGTGCCAGCAGCCCGCAACTAGCGCAGTACAATGAGCAGTTCTTC,CASSPQLAQYNEQFF
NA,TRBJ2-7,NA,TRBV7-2,TGTGCCAGCAGCTTGGCGGACGGACCACCTCGATACGAGCAGTACTTC,CASSLADGPPRYEQYF
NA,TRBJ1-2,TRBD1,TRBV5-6,TGTGCCAGCAGCCCCAGGGACAGGCCGTTCTATGGCTACACCTTC,CASSPRDRPFYGYTF